This T cell receptor (beta chain) was observed in a study of early T cells in non-severe SARS-CoV-2 infection. About the study: Sequencing of bulk RNA from unsorted whole blood was done, without chain pairing.

TCRdb processed the 5' RACE reads anew with MiXCR; each CDR3 protein has one entry. The table lists tens of thousands of distinct CDR3 sequences, 5.3% of them singletons, with roughly 27% in the top ten. This clonotype was counted ten times or more. Its specificity is not known. Points from the study as a whole: Private and CD4 specificities were missed by VDJdb matching, skewed to anti-spike CD8.

The specimen was whole blood. The clonotype was recovered from an adult who was a healthcare worker with PCR-confirmed SARS-CoV-2 infection or an uninfected control (not recorded which).

CDR3 nucleotides: TGTGCCAGCAGCTCCAGTTTCTCCTACGAGCAGTACTTC. This sequence encodes CASSSSFSYEQYF. The chain employs TRBV7-9 and TRBJ2-7; unclear D gene. CDR1 and CDR2 (germline): SEHNR, FQNEAQ (reference sequence). V lost 4 bases and J 0 bases, leaving 7 bases between the germline ends. The CDR3 contains 13 residues.